The clone carrying this T cell receptor (beta chain) was found once. The sample originates from a study of cytomegalovirus exposure and HLA in healthy donors. Trimming pared 8 bases from V and 2 bases from J, leaving 21 bases between. Germline CDR1 MGHRA, CDR2 YSYEKL. The CDR3 spans 16 residues. It was with 60 Vbeta and 13 Jbeta primers that the PCR ran. Only in-frame clones appear in the TCRdb table, and some are missing; sequencing was by immunoSEQ multiplex PCR. Seen here are about 190,000 clones, 75% to 90% observed once, and the top ten hold 1%. Sequencing was done on a sample of PBMCs. The J gene is TRBJ1-1, the V gene TRBV4-1; D may be TRBD1 (6 bases). This clonotype was obtained from a boy aged 2 to 9 in good health and CMV-seronegative. CDR3 sequence (DNA): TGCGCCAGCGGCAAAGGGTTCGGCAGGGGAAACACTGAAGCTTTCTTT. Translated, it gives CASGKGFGRGNTEAFF.